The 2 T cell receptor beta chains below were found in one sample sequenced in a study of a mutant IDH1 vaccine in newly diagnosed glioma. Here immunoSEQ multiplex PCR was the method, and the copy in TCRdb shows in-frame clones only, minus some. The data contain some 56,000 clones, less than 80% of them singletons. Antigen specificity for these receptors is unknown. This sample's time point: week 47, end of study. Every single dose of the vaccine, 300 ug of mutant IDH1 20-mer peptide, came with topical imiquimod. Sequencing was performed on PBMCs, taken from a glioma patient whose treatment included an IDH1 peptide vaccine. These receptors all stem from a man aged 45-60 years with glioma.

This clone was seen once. In nucleotides, the CDR3 is TGTGCCAGCAGTTCCCCGGAGCGAACTAATGAAAAACTGTTTTTT. It translates to CASSSPERTNEKLFF. V usage is TRBV6-6 and J usage is TRBJ1-4; D is uncertain. CDR1 MNHNY and CDR2 SVGAGI come from the germline V gene (reference sequence). The ends were cut back, 4 bases at V and 1 base at J, with 10 bases in the middle. This CDR3 region has 15 residues.

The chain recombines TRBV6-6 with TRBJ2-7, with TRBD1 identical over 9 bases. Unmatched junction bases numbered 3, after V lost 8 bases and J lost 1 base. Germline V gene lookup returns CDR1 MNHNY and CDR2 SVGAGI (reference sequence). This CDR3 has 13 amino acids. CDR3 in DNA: TGTGCCAGCGGACAGGGGAATTCCTACGAGCAGTACTTC. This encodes CASGQGNSYEQYF.